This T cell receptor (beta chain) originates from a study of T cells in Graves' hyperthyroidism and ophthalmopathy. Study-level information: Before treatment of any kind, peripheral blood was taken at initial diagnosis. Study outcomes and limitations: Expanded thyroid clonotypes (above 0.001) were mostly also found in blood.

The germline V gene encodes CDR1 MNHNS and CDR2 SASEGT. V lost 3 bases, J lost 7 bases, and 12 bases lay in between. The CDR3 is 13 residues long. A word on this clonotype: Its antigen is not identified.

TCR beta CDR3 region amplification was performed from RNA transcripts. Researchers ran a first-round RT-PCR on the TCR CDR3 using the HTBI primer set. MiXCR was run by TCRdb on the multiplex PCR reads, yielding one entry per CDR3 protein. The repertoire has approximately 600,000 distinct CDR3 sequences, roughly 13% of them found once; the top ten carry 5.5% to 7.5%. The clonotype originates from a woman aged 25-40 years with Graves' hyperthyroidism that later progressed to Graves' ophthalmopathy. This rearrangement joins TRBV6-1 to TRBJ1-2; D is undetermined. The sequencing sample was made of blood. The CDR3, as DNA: TGTGCCAGCAGTGATAGAGGGCAAGGTGGCTACACCTTC. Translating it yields CASSDRGQGGYTF.